This TCR beta chain was identified in a study of T cells in Graves' hyperthyroidism and ophthalmopathy. Study-level results: The blood repertoire included most of the expanded thyroid clonotypes above 0.001.

A few counts support this clonotype. As yet, its antigen is unknown. Amplified TCR beta CDR3 regions came from RNA transcripts. HTBI primers were used for first-round RT-PCR of the TCR CDR3. One entry per CDR3 protein, called by TCRdb with MiXCR from the multiplex PCR reads. The data show 300,000 or so distinct CDR3 sequences, with 16% seen just once and approximately 31% held by the top ten. V was cut by 6 bases and J by 11 bases, with 16 bases left in between. This CDR3 is built from 12 residues. The germline V gene encodes CDR1 SGHRS and CDR2 YFSETQ. The chain carries TRBV5-1 and TRBJ2-3, with a tentative D call TRBD2 (6 bases). The clonotype was recovered from a man in his thirties or forties with Graves' hyperthyroidism. The sample taken for sequencing was blood. The CDR3 DNA is TGCGCCAGCACGTTTAGCGGCAGAAGGCAGTATTTT. This translates into CASTFSGRRQYF. Based on the CDR3 plus reference TRBV5-1 and TRBJ2-3, the full variable domain is KAGVTQTPRYLIKTRGQQVTLSCSPISGHRSVSWYQQTPGQGLQFLFEYFSETQRNKGNFPGRFSGRQFSNSRSEMNVSTLELGDSALYLCASTFSGRRQYFGPGTRLTVL.